This T cell receptor beta chain was found in a study of CD8 T cells in ankylosing spondylitis. Details on this clonotype: The antigen remains unidentified.

Using quantitative 5'-RACE with molecular barcodes, the authors made TCR beta libraries. TCRdb redid the calling of the 5' RACE reads with MiXCR, one entry per CDR3 protein. Of approximately 140,000 distinct CDR3 sequences in the sample, over 7% are singletons; the top ten hold roughly 3.3%. Regarding the study as a whole: Disease-linked clones proved CD8+ and comparatively uncommon in peripheral blood. Apparently characteristic of ankylosing spondylitis blood was a TCR beta motif (fewer than ten highly homologous variants).

The source of this sequence is a male donor with ankylosing spondylitis or in good health (not recorded which). Sequenced material: blood, either unsorted or a sorted T cell fraction (not recorded which).

The CDR3 region is CAWSTGTGSYEQYF. The DNA for the CDR3 is TGTGCCTGGAGTACCGGGACAGGCTCCTACGAGCAGTACTTC. The chain links TRBV30 to TRBJ2-7, with TRBD1 matching over 8 bases. The CDR3 runs 14 residues. With 2 bases clipped from V and 0 bases from J, the junction kept 3 bases outside the gene matches. The germline V gene has CDR1 GTSNPN and CDR2 SVGIG (reference sequence). Full variable domain (remainder filled in from reference TRBV30 and TRBJ2-7): SQTIHQWPATLVQPVGSPLSLECTVEGTSNPNLYWYRQAAGRGLQLLFYSVGIGQISSEVPQNLSASRPQDRQFILSSKKLLLSDSGFYLCAWSTGTGSYEQYFGPGTRLTVT.